This T cell receptor beta chain was identified during a study of blood T cells in healthy people across ages. General study results and limits: Both higher diversity and more naive CD4+ cells marked long-lived donors when set against aged donors. Total diversity from one million sequenced T cells was likely underestimated. PBMCs left unsorted prevented a conclusive naive versus antigen-experienced comparison.

This clonotype has just a few counts. The target antigen is unknown. For the second PCR, which ran for about 7 to 11 cycles, a sample-barcoded 5' primer and a J-beta primer mix were used. Each CDR3 protein is one row after TCRdb ran MiXCR on the 5' RACE reads. The table records 1.8 million or so distinct CDR3 sequences, around 40% of them present only once. CDR3 length: 14 amino acids. Germline values: CDR1 SGHRS, CDR2 YFSETQ. Trimming cost V 7 bases and J 8 bases, with 16 bases left between them. This receptor was identified in a human donor in good health. Sequencing input: blood. The chain links TRBV5-1 to TRBJ1-6; D gene unclear. The CDR3 here is CASRSGRIDSPLHF. The DNA of the CDR3 is TGCGCCAGCCGCTCCGGACGGATAGATTCACCCCTCCACTTT.